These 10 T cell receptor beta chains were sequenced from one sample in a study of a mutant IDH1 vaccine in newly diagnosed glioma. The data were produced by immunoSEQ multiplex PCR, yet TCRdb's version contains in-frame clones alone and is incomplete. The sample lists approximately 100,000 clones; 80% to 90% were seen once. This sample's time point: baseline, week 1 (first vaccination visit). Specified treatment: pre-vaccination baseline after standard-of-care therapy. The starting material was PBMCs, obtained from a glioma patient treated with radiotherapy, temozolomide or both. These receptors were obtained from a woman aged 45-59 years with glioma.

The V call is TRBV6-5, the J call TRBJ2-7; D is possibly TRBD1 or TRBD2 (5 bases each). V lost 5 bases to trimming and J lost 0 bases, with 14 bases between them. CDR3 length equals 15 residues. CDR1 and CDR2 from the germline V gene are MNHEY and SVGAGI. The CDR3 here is CASSAPRERSYEQYF. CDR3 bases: TGTGCCAGCAGTGCACCCAGGGAGCGCTCCTACGAGCAGTACTTC.

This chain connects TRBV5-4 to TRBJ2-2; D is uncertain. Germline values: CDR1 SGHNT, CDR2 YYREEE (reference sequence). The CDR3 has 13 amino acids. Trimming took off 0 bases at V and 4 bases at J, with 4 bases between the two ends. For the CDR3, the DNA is TGTGCCAGCAGCTTGGCCAGCACCGGGGAGCTGTTTTTT. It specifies CASSLASTGELFF.

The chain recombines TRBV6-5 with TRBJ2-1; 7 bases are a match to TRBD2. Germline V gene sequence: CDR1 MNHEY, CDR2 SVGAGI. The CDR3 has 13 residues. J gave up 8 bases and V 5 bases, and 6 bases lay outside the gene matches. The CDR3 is CASSGRERDEQFF. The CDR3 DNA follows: TGTGCCAGCAGTGGGCGGGAGAGGGATGAGCAGTTCTTC.

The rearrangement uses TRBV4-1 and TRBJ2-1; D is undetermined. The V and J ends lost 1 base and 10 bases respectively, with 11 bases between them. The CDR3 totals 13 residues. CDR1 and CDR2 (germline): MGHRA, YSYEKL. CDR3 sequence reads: CASSQVGVPEQFF. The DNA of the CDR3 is TGCGCCAGCAGCCAAGTTGGAGTTCCGGAGCAGTTCTTC.

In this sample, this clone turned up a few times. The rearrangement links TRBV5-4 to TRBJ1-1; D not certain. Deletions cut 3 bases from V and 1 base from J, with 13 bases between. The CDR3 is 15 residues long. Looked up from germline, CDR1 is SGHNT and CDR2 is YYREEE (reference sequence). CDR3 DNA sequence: TGTGCCAGCAGCTCGAGAGGGCCGGGGAACACTGAAGCTTTCTTT. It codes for CASSSRGPGNTEAFF.

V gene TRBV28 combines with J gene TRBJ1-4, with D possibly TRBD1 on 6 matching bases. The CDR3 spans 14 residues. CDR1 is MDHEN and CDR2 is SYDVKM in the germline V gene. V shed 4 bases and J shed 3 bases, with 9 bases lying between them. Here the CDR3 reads CASSSGDPNEKLFF. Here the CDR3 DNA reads TGTGCCAGCAGTTCAGGGGATCCTAATGAAAAACTGTTTTTT. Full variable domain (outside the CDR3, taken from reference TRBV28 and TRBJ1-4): DVKVTQSSRYLVKRTGEKVFLECVQDMDHENMFWYRQDPGLGLRLIYFSYDVKMKEKGDIPEGYSVSREKKERFSLILESASTNQTSMYLCASSSGDPNEKLFFGSGTQLSVL.

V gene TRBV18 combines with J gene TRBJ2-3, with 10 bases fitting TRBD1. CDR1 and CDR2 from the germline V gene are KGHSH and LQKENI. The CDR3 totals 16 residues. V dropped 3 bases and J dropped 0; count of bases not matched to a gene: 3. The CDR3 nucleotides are TGTGCCAGCTCACCCCGGGGACAGGGGAGCACAGATACGCAGTATTTT. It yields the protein CASSPRGQGSTDTQYF.

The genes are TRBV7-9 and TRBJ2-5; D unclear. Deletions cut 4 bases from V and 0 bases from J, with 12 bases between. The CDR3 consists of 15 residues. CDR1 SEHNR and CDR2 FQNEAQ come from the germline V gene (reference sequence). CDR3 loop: CASSSMIFNQETQYF. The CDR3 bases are TGTGCCAGCAGCTCTATGATATTTAACCAAGAGACCCAGTACTTC. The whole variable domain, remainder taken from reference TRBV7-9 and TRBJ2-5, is DTGVSQNPRHKITKRGQNVTFRCDPISEHNRLYWYRQTLGQGPEFLTYFQNEAQLEKSRLLSDRFSAERPKGSFSTLEIQRTEQGDSAMYLCASSSMIFNQETQYFGPGTRLLVL.

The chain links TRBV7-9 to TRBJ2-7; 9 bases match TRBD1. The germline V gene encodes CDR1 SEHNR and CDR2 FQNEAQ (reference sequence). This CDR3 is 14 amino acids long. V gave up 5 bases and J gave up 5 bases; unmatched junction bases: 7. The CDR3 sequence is CASSLQGAKNEQYF. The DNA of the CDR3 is TGTGCCAGCAGCCTACAGGGGGCGAAGAACGAGCAGTACTTC.

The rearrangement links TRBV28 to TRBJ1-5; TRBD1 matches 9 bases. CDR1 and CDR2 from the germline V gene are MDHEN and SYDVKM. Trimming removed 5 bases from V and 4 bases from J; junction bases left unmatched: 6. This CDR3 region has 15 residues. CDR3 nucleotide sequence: TGTGCCAGCAGTCCGGACAGGGGTATTAATCAGCCCCAGCATTTT. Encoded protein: CASSPDRGINQPQHF.